This TCR beta chain came from a study of graft-versus-host responses after intestinal transplantation. Whole-study context: Induction using anti-thymocyte globulin, followed by tacrolimus and steroids for two to three years, was given to all recipients. Study outcomes and limitations: Elevated graft-versus-host to host-versus-graft clonal ratios in allografts were recorded for patients with graft-donor T cell macrochimerism. Circulating GvH clone levels at their peak were associated with HvG declines (early post-transplant). Recipient marrow contained GvH clones, some of which appeared first in ileum or blood.

Data came from immunoSEQ multiplex PCR; TCRdb stores just in-frame clones and leaves some out. The sample lists 45,000 to 60,000 clones; about nine tenths were seen once. In this sample, this clone turned up a few times. Antigen unknown. Material: unstimulated CD4+ T cells sorted from spleen or lymph node cells, obtained before transplant. The sequence came from a human donor who was the organ donor for an intestinal transplant.

The CDR3 region has the DNA TGCGCCAGCAGCCAAGAGGCGGGAAGGGAGACCCAGTACTTC. Encoded protein: CASSQEAGRETQYF. The V call is TRBV4-3, the J call TRBJ2-5; tentative D call: TRBD2 (6 bases). The length of the CDR3 is 14 residues. In germline, CDR1 is LGHNA, CDR2 YSLEER. Trimming left V 0 bases short and J 5 bases short, with 10 bases between.